Included here is one T cell receptor (beta chain) sequence, with context. Its cognate antigen has yet to be identified. No base quality information exists; no much larger clone differs at one position. These data originate in a study of blood T cell repertoires in COVID-19 (dated by TCRdb to the early 2020s). Study-wide context: Collaborator samples came from the United States, Italy and Spain and covered acute and convalescent phases of COVID-19. The material from the prospective study consisted of cDNA or gDNA derived from T cells, B-cell-depleted T cells, or PBMCs. Nearly every sample came with metadata listing a de-identified subject ID, COVID-19 status, age in years and sex. The repertoires were released in a freely available public database meant as a resource for research on the immune response to SARS-CoV-2. Deeply sampled blood TCRbeta repertoires from subjects exposed to, actively infected with, or recovered from COVID-19 were included in the dataset. The samples were drawn from two sources: the first 160 participants of the ongoing ImmuneRACE study, and over 1,000 subjects contributed by 6 global collaborators. HLA class I and class II types, where available, came from metadata supplied by the sample provider rather than from assay-based typing.

The immunoSEQ Assay, a bias-controlled multiplex PCR, was used to amplify TCRbeta CDR3 regions from genomic DNA. The original pipeline was this. Nucleated cell counts per sample were estimated from amplification of reference gene primers within the assay. Sequence reads were collapsed and filtered to measure the absolute abundance of every unique TCRbeta CDR3 rearrangement. For each sample, productive Simpson clonality was calculated by taking the square root of Simpson's diversity index across productive rearrangements. In TCRdb, the immuneACCESS table is reduced to in-frame sequences with V and J assigned. These tables do not hold every clone; where another copy was compared, an unresolved V gene accounts for under half, and the others remain unexplained. That table gives V, J and clone size, and the DNA gave D and trimming. The sample table lists 140,000 or so clones, around 90% of them with a count of one. The ten most abundant clones make up roughly 9.6% of the sample.

Collaborating institutions collected whole blood in K2EDTA tubes following their own protocols. For TCRbeta analysis, collaborators shipped samples as frozen whole blood, isolated PBMCs, or DNA extracted from either of those sample types. General findings and caveats noted by the study authors: How much clinical and demographic metadata was included differed by source and by participant, and the metadata was provided uncurated.

Taken from cysteine to phenylalanine, the CDR3 has 15 residues. Just the 45-base CDR3 DNA is kept, in frame starting at base 1. CDR1 SGHTS and CDR2 YDEGEE are derived from the germline V gene. Relative to germline, V is 0 bases shorter and J is 3 bases shorter, with 10 bases between their ends. The rearrangement combines TRBV5-8 with TRBJ1-5, with no confident D gene call. Sequenced: peripheral blood. The source is an elderly woman with acute or convalescent COVID-19. The DNA sequence follows: TGTGCCAGCAGCTTGGGGCGGACTTTCAATCAGCCCCAGCATTTT. Its amino acids are CASSLGRTFNQPQHF.